This T cell receptor beta chain was captured by sequencing in a study of T-cell memory formation after mild COVID-19. Trimming shortened V by 3 bases and J by 6 bases, and 16 bases separated the two germline ends. This CDR3 is built from 16 residues. Looked up from germline, CDR1 is KGHDR and CDR2 is SFDVKD. A word on this clonotype: The target antigen is unknown.

MiXCR was run by TCRdb on the 5' RACE reads, yielding one entry per CDR3 protein. The table lists about 4,800 distinct CDR3 sequences, 20% to 25% of them singletons, with about 2% in the top ten. Study-level findings and limits: Clones shrinking between day 15 and 85 showed a balanced CD4/CD8 split, and those that grew later tilted toward CD4+. CD4+ contracting clones lay mainly in CM and EM, CD8+ ones in EMRA. There were some responding clones in pre-infection memory, which suggested that cross-reactive memory had joined.

The clonotype comes from an adult who had mild COVID-19 (a few samples of this study predate the infection). Cell type and time point are not known. The chain carries TRBV24-1 and TRBJ2-2; D may correspond to TRBD1 or TRBD2 (5 bases each). The sequencing sample was made of PBMCs or a T cell subset sorted from them (not recorded which). The CDR3 DNA reads TGTGCCACCAGTGATGCCCGGGGACCTTCTTCCGGGGAGCTGTTTTTT. As protein: CATSDARGPSSGELFF.